This T cell receptor beta chain was recovered during a study of sequential checkpoint blockade in melanoma. Study context: Maintenance nivolumab came after either treatment sequence.

Clones were sequenced by immunoSEQ multiplex PCR, and TCRdb holds only the in-frame ones, with some missing. The table includes under 50,000 clones, roughly 84% detected once. This CDR3 region has 15 residues. J was trimmed by 6 bases and V by 1 base; bases with no gene match: 5. Per germline, CDR1 SGHTA and CDR2 FQGNSA. This sample's treatment: randomized to nivolumab then ipilimumab (arm A) or the reverse (arm B). From thawed PBMCs, live CD3+CD8+ cells negative for CD19 and CD56 were sorted. Sequencing used CD8+ T cells sorted from blood (inferred from file names), obtained from a patient given nivolumab and ipilimumab in sequence. This sequence was found in a human donor with melanoma. The chain carries TRBV7-2 and TRBJ2-7, with 11 positions matching TRBD2. The CDR3 DNA follows: TGTGCCAGCAGCTTAGGTATGGGACTAGCGGCCGAGCAGTACTTC. This translates into CASSLGMGLAAEQYF.